This T cell receptor beta chain was obtained from a study of shared clonotypes between healthy human individuals. For the study at large: CD8 memory received one plate per donor, CD8 naive two, CD4 memory three and CD4 naive three.

Splitting of each subset's genomic DNA was done evenly across several immunoSEQ plates. Authors' processing steps: Filtering differed since immunoSEQ provided only junctions, with no quality scores. The protocol was immunoSEQ multiplex PCR, while the TCRdb copy is restricted to in-frame clones and leaves out a portion. Clonal size and the V and J genes are those of that table, whereas D and trimming came from the DNA. The table has under 2,000,000 clones, about 95% seen once. V dropped 4 bases and J dropped 11 bases, with 13 bases sitting between them. This CDR3 is 12 amino acids long. Germline V gene lookup returns CDR1 SGHNT and CDR2 YYREEE (reference sequence). Naive CD8 isolation took CD45RO-negative cells positively selected for CCR7 and excluded terminally differentiated effector memory CD45RA+ cells. All participating donors were Caucasian adults from Nashville, Tennessee.

V usage is TRBV5-4 and J usage is TRBJ1-5, with D possibly being TRBD1 (5 bases). The sample comprised naive CD8+ T cells sorted from blood. The sequence was obtained from a man aged 18 to 29 in good health. The DNA of the CDR3 is TGTGCCAGCAGCACCCCCGGGACTACCCAGCATTTT. Its protein product is CASSTPGTTQHF.